This T cell receptor (beta chain) was documented in a study of CD8+ T cells in alopecia areata. Turning to the study itself: For 6 to 18 months, tofacitinib was taken, and 6 months off drug followed.

Sequencing relied on a cDNA template that was reverse transcribed from extracted RNA. Clones were read by immunoSEQ multiplex PCR, and TCRdb kept only the in-frame ones, dropping some. Of some 180,000 clones listed, less than 70% were seen once; the top ten hold 11%. Specified treatment: oral pan-JAK inhibitor, 5-10 mg twice daily. The V end lost 5 bases, the J end lost 5 bases, and 15 bases lay between the germline ends. The CDR3 has 14 residues. Germline-derived CDR1 and CDR2 are SGHTA and FQGTGA. The sequence derives from a human donor with alopecia areata. The sequencing used CD8+ T cells sorted from blood, collected at week 24, from a patient treated with tofacitinib. The V gene is TRBV7-3, the J gene TRBJ2-5; D gene unclear. The CDR3 reads CASSPRASRETQYF. CDR3 nucleotide sequence: TGTGCCAGCAGCCCTAGGGCAAGCCGCGAGACCCAGTACTTC.